This entry describes one T cell receptor (beta chain). Sequencing was performed with immunoSEQ multiplex PCR; in TCRdb, only in-frame clones are kept and a portion is missing. Of about 1 million clones in the sample, more than 60% were seen once. This sample stems from a study of shared clonotypes between healthy human individuals. Overall study: Each donor's CD4 naive and CD4 memory cells filled three plates apiece, CD8 naive two, and CD8 memory one.

This CDR3 has 13 residues. Germline CDR1 is MNHEY and CDR2 is SMNVEV (reference sequence). V was shortened by 8 bases and J by 2 bases, with 10 bases between the two germline ends. Sequencing input: memory CD4+ T cells sorted from blood. Subset described: CD45RA-negative fraction. The origin of this receptor is a young man in good health. V usage is TRBV27 and J usage is TRBJ2-1; D is unresolved. CDR3 sequence (DNA): TGTGCCAGCCCCACTAAGACCTACAATGAGCAGTTCTTC. It is translated as CASPTKTYNEQFF.